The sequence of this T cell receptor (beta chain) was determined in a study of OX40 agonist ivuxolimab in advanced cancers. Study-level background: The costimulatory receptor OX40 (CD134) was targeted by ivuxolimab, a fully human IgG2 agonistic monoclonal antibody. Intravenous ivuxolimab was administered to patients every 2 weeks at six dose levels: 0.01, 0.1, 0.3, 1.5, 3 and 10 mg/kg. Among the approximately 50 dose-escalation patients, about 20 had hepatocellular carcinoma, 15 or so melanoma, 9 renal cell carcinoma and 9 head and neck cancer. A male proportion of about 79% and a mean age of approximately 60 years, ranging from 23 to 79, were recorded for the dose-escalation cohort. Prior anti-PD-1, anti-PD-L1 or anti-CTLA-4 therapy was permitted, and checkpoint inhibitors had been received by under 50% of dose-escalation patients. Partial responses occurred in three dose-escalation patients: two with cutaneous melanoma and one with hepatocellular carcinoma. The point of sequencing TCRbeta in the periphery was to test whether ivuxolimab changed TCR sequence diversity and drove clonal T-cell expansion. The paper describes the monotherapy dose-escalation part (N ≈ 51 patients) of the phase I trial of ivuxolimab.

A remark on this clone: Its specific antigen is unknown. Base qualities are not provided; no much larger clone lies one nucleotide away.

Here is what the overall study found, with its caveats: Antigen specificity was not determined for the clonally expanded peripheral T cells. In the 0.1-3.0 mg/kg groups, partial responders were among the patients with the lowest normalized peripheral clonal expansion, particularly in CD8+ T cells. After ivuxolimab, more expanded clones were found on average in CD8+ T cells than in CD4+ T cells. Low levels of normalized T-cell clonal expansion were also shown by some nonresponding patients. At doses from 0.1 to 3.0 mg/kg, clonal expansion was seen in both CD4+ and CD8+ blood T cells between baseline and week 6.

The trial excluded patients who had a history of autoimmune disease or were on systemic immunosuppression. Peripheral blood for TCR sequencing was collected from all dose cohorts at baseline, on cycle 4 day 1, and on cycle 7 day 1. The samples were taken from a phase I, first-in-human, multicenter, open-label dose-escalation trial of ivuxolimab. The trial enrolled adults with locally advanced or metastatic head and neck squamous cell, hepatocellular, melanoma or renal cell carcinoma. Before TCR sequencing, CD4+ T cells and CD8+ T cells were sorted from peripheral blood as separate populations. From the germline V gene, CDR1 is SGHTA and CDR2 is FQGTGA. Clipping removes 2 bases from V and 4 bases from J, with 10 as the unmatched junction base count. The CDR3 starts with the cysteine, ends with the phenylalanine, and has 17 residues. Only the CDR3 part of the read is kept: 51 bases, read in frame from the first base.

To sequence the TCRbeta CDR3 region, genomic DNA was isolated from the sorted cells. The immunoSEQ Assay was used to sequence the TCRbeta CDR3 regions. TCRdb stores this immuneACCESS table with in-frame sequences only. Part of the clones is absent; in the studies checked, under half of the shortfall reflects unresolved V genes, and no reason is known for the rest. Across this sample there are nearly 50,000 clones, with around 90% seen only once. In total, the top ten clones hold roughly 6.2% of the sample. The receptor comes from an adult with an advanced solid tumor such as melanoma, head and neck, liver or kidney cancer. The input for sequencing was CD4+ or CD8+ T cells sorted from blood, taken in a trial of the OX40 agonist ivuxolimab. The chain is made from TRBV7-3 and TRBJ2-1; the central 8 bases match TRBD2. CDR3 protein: CASSLSPSGGPYNEQFF. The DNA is TGTGCCAGCAGCTTATCCCCCAGCGGGGGACCTTACAATGAGCAGTTCTTC.